The 2 T cell receptor beta chains presented below share a single source sample, sequenced in a study of breast tumors, draining lymph nodes, adjacent tissues. TCRdb recomputed calls from the multiplex PCR reads with MiXCR, one row per CDR3 protein. The data contain about 130,000 distinct CDR3 sequences, around 24% of them singletons. The lymph nodes were axillary draining lymph nodes from breast cancer patients. Sample: axillary lymph node tissue. The source of these receptors is a female donor with breast cancer. Some clones in this sample may be carry-over from other donors' samples.

About this clonotype itself: A read error is possible here, since a much larger clone lies one base away. The chain joins TRBV6-5 to TRBJ2-1; D perhaps matches TRBD2 (5 bases). V was trimmed by 5 bases and J by 6 bases, leaving 17 bases between them. This CDR3 is 15 amino acids long. The germline CDR1 and CDR2 sequences are MNHEY and SVGAGI. CDR3 DNA sequence: TGTGCCAGCAGTCCACTGGCGAGACGGGGCAATGAGCAGTTCTTC. The encoded protein is CASSPLARRGNEQFF.

This clonotype came up many times. V and J are TRBV7-9 and TRBJ2-1, with D maybe TRBD1 (6 bases). The V end lost 11 bases, the J end lost 5 bases, and 19 bases lay between the germline ends. Germline V gives CDR1 SEHNR, CDR2 FQNEAQ (reference sequence). The CDR3 length is 14 residues. Here the CDR3 DNA reads TGTGCCTCCCGCCCAACAGGGTACGACAATGAGCAGTTCTTC. Translated: CASRPTGYDNEQFF.